The 9 T cell receptor beta chains given below trace back to one sample, sequenced in a study of CXCR3-negative and CXCR3-positive naive CD8 T cells. The method, 5' RACE with UMI labels, was used to prepare the TRB cDNA libraries. With the 5' RACE reads reprocessed, TCRdb shows one record per CDR3 protein and no DNA. The sample table sets out about 66,000 distinct CDR3 sequences. What was sequenced was naive CXCR3- CD8+ T cells from blood. Subset described: CD45RO-CCR7+CD27+CD95- naive CD8+ T cells lacking CXCR3 (TNR3-). These receptors were collected from a human donor in good health. Some clones in this sample may be carry-over from other donors' samples.

The V call is TRBV2, the J call TRBJ2-5; TCRdb returns TRBD2, unconfirmable since there is no DNA. The CDR3 length is 16 residues. CDR1 is SNHLY and CDR2 is FYNNEI in the germline V gene. The CDR3 region is CASSETPASGIETQYF. The complete variable domain, with remaining parts taken from reference TRBV2 and TRBJ2-5, reads EPEVTQTPSHQVTQMGQEVILRCVPISNHLYFYWYRQILGQKVEFLVSFYNNEISEKSEIFDDQFSVERPDGSNFTLKIRSTKLEDSAMYFCASSETPASGIETQYFGPGTRLLVL.

This chain joins TRBV5-5 and TRBJ1-4. Germline V gene sequence: CDR1 SGHKS, CDR2 YYEKEE (reference sequence). The CDR3 length is 15 residues. The CDR3 reads CASSRGVTTNEKLFF.

V usage is TRBV6-5 and J usage is TRBJ2-5. The CDR3 is 13 amino acids. Germline V gene data show CDR1 as MNHEY and CDR2 as SVGAGI. CDR3 region: CASSYSFRETQYF.

The chain recombines TRBV20-1 with TRBJ1-1. The CDR3 has 12 residues. Germline CDR1 and CDR2: DFQATT and SNEGSKA (reference sequence). CDR3 loop: CSASVADVGAFF.

V and J are TRBV29-1 and TRBJ1-2. Germline V gives CDR1 SQVTM, CDR2 ANQGSEA. The CDR3 has 11 amino acids. CDR3 protein: CSVASDYGYTF. The full variable domain, rest sourced from reference TRBV29-1 and TRBJ1-2, is SAVISQKPSRDICQRGTSLTIQCQVDSQVTMMFWYRQQPGQSLTLIATANQGSEATYESGFVIDKFPISRPNLTFSTLTVSNMSPEDSSIYLCSVASDYGYTFGSGTRLTVV.

The J gene is TRBJ2-7, the V gene TRBV28; TCRdb's D call, TRBD1, is unchecked because there is no DNA. Germline CDR1 reads MDHEN; CDR2 reads SYDVKM. The CDR3 is 16 amino acids. CDR3 amino acids: CASSRLILQGSYEQYF.

J is TRBJ2-2 and V is TRBV6-2 or TRBV6-3; TCRdb's assignment of TRBD2 cannot be checked, as there is no DNA. Per the germline V gene, CDR1 is MNHEY and CDR2 is SVGEGT. The CDR3 spans 17 residues. Here the CDR3 reads CASTQLAGGPNTGELFF.

The rearrangement uses TRBV20-1 and TRBJ1-5; TCRdb lists TRBD1, though no DNA is available to test this call. CDR1 and CDR2 (germline): DFQATT, SNEGSKA (reference sequence). The CDR3 contains 16 residues. CDR3 loop: CSARDFGGQGDQPQHF.

The gene calls are TRBV15 and TRBJ2-3; the D call of TRBD1 rests on TCRdb alone, since no DNA is present to check it. CDR3 length: 14 residues. Germline values: CDR1 LNHNV, CDR2 YYDKDF (reference sequence). CDR3 residues: CATSPQGSTDTQYF.